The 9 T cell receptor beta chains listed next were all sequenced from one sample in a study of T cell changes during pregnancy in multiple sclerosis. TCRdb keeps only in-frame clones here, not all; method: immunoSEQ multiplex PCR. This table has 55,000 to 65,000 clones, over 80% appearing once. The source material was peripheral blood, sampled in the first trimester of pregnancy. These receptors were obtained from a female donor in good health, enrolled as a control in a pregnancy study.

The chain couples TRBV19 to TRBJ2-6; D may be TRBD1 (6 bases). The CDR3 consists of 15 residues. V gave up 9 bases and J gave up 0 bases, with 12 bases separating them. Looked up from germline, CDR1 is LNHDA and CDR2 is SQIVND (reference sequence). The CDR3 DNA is TGTGCCAGCAAGACAGGTAGCTCTGGGGCCAACGTCCTGACTTTC. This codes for CASKTGSSGANVLTF.

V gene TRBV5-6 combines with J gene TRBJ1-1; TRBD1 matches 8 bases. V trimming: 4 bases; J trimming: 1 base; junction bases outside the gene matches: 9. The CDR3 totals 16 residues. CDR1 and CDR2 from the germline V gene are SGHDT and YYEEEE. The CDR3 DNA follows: TGTGCCAGCAGCATGAGGTCCGGGACAGGGAACACTGAAGCTTTCTTT. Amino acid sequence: CASSMRSGTGNTEAFF.

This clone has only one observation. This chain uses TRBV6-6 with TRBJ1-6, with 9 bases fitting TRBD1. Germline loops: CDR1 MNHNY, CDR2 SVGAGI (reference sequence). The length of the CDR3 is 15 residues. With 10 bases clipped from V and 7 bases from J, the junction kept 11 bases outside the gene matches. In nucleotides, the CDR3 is TGTGCCATTCAACTTTCCGGGACAGGGAATTCACCCCTCCACTTT. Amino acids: CAIQLSGTGNSPLHF.

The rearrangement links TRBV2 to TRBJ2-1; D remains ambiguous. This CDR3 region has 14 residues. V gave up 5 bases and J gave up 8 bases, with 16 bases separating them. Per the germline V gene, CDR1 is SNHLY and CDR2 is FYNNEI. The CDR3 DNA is TGTGCCAGCAGTCCCACTACAATCTCGCATGAGCAGTTCTTC. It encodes CASSPTTISHEQFF.

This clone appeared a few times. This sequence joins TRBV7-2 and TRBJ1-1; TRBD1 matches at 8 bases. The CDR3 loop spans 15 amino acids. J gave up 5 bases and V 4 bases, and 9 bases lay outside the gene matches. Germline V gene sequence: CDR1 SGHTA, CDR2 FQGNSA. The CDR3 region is CASSSGTGGRTEAFF. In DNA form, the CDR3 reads TGTGCCAGCAGCTCAGGAACAGGGGGGAGGACTGAAGCTTTCTTT.

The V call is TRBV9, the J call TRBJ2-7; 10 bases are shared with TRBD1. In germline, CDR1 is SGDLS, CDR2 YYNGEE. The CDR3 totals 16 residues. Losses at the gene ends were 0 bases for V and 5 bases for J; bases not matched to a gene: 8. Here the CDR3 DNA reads TGTGCCAGCAGCGTAGGGACAGGGGGATTGACGGACGAGCAGTACTTC. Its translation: CASSVGTGGLTDEQYF. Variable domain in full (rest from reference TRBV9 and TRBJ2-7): DSGVTQTPKHLITATGQRVTLRCSPRSGDLSVYWYQQSLDQGLQFLIQYYNGEERAKGNILERFSAQQFPDLHSELNLSSLELGDSALYFCASSVGTGGLTDEQYFGPGTRLTVT.

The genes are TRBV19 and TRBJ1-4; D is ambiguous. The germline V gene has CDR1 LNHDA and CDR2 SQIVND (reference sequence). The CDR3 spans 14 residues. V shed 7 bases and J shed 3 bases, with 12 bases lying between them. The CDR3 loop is CASTNRYSNEKLFF. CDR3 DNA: TGTGCCAGTACTAACCGGTACTCTAATGAAAAACTGTTTTTT.

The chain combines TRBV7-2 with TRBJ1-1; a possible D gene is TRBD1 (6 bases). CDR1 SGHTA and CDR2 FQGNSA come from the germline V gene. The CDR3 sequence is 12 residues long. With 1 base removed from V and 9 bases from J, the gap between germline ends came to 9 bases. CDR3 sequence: CASSLDTGKAFF. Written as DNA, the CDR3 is TGTGCCAGCAGCTTAGATACAGGGAAAGCTTTCTTT.

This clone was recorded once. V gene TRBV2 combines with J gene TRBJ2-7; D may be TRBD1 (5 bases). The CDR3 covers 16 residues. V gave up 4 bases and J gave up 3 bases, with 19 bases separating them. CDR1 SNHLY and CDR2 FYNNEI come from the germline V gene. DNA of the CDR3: TGTGCCAGCAGTGTCCAACAAGGGGTGGTGGGCTACGAGCAGTACTTC. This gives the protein CASSVQQGVVGYEQYF.